This T cell receptor beta chain was obtained from a study of T cell responses to AZD1222 COVID-19 vaccine (dated by TCRdb to the early 2020s). The study in broad terms: AZD1222 recipients given second doses at about 4 weeks or at about 12 weeks were pooled, since spike-specific TCR depth and breadth were not found to differ between the two schedules. TCR sequencing covered some 240 trial participants: 200 to 220 given two doses of AZD1222 and around 26 given two doses of MenACWY control vaccine. Trial participants were enrolled into age subgroups of 18-55, 56-69 and 70-plus years, which contained around 150, 29 and 61 TCR-sequenced participants, respectively. What the authors observed across the whole study: Nearly half of unique spike-specific TCRs reportedly recognized epitopes outside regions mutated in the B.1.351 and B.1.1.7 variants. The 56-69-year group was small, and its depth increase did not reach significance, likely because of low power. The vaccine-associated CD4 TCRs covered the entire spike protein, and the dominant responses fell in regions 160-218 and 743-854. Conclusions about previously exposed vaccinees were limited because only a handful of AZD1222 recipients were SARS-CoV-2 seropositive at baseline. Spike-specific TCR breadth and depth rose significantly after two AZD1222 doses compared with day 0 and with MenACWY recipients. No day 14 peak-response samples were available, so repertoires were characterized only after the peak T cell response. Participants were mostly white British, with more females than males. The authors suggested clonal diversity may have been underestimated.

The CDR3 regions of human TCRbeta chains were subjected to immunosequencing. As for how the authors treated the data: TCRs in the repertoires were compared against a reference library of SARS-CoV-2-specific TCRs that had been generated with the MIRA antigen-specificity platform. Breadth was defined as the fraction of unique TCRs that were SARS-CoV-2-associated, and depth was defined as the fraction of total T cells that were SARS-CoV-2-associated. Using the MIRA data, each spike-specific TCR was mapped to the spike region that the TCR reacts to and placed in a CD4 or CD8 class. Log10-transformed breadth and depth values were compared by one-way ANOVA with Sidak's multiple comparisons tests. Not all clones reach the TCRdb copy of this immuneACCESS table, which keeps in-frame sequences only. Checked studies attribute under half of the gap to unresolved V genes and leave the rest unexplained. The D gene and trimming were derived from the DNA, and the V and J assignments and clone size from that table. The sample includes tens of thousands of clones, with under 85% observed a single time. The ten largest make up 52% of the sample.

The CDR3, from cysteine to phenylalanine, totals 14 residues. Only CDR3 DNA is held: 42 bases, read in frame from base 1. CDR1 SGHKS and CDR2 YYEKEE were looked up in the germline V gene (reference sequence). V was cut back by 4 bases and J by 1 base, leaving a gap of 12 bases between them. This specimen's time point label, per the study, means: baseline before first vaccination. Vaccinee samples were obtained from the UK trials COV001 and COV002, which included a single-blind randomized controlled phase 2/3 trial of AZD1222 (ChAdOx1 nCoV-19) in healthy adults. Trial participant PBMC samples were collected at day 0 and day 28 after the second dose for TCRbeta chain sequencing. Remarks on this clone: Its antigen has not been determined. Base-call qualities are not available, and no considerably larger clone is one nucleotide away.

The chain joins TRBV5-5 to TRBJ2-7, and TRBD1 may be the D gene, going by 5 matching bases. The receptor's source is an adult in good health. The specimen comprised peripheral blood, sampled on day 0 of AZD1222 vaccination. The base sequence is TGTGCCAGCAGCAGATCGACAGAGTCCTACGAGCAGTACTTC. This encodes CASSRSTESYEQYF.